This T cell receptor (beta chain) was identified in a study of CD8+CD57+ T cells in acquired aplastic anemia. CD8+CD57+ cell expansion, shown by flow cytometry, had occurred in the patients selected for sequencing. All patients were therapy-naive when blood was sampled. The CDR3 is made up of 14 amino acids. Germline V gene sequence: CDR1 SGHVS, CDR2 FQNEAQ. Deletions cut 1 base from V and 1 base from J, with 7 bases between. Study-wide points: Common to patients and controls were roughly 30 CD8+ CDR3 sequences.

For CDR3 and TCR beta VDJ profiling, genomic DNA was the template used. MiXCR, applied by TCRdb to the reads, yields one record per CDR3 protein. The table includes under 200,000 distinct CDR3 sequences, around 50% detected once. In its sample, this clonotype was seen many times. Antigen specificity is unknown. The sample taken for sequencing was sorted CD4+, CD8+, or CD8+CD57+ T cells (not recorded which) from PBMCs. V usage is TRBV7-8 and J usage is TRBJ1-1; D is perhaps TRBD1 (5 bases). This receptor was identified in a human donor with aplastic anemia. The CDR3 DNA reads as TGTGCCAGCAGCTTAGGGGGGTCGAACACTGAAGCTTTCTTT. Translation: CASSLGGSNTEAFF.